This T cell receptor beta chain originates from a study of tumor and adjacent non-tumor tissue in lung cancer. In the study overall: The patients, about nine men and about five women, were about 31 to 85 with stage I to III disease. Samples averaged roughly 4 million productive TCRbeta reads each.

This sample's RNA came from whole unsorted tissue. Distant lung tissue was collected more than 3 cm away from the tumor edge. The CDR3 runs to 17 residues. CDR1 is SGHVS, CDR2 FQNEAQ, per germline. The V end was cut by 7 bases, the J end by 0 bases, with 19 bases between. In regard to this clonotype: This may come from a read error, since a much larger clone is one base off.

Three rounds of nested PCR, following a modified ARM-PCR protocol, produced the TCRbeta library. A single record per CDR3 protein comes from TCRdb applying MiXCR to the multiplex PCR reads. The sample records tens of thousands of distinct CDR3 sequences, more than 60% being singletons. The V gene is TRBV7-8, the J gene TRBJ2-1, with D possibly TRBD1 on 7 matching bases. This receptor was taken from a woman aged 40 to 50 with non-small cell lung cancer. Sequenced: distant non-tumor lung tissue. The chain's CDR3 is CASIFRPGGSSYNEQFF. The DNA for the CDR3 is TGTGCCAGCATCTTTCGACCAGGGGGGAGCTCCTACAATGAGCAGTTCTTC. The entire variable domain, with the rest obtained from reference TRBV7-8 and TRBJ2-1, is as follows: GAGVSQSPRYKVAKRGQDVALRCDPISGHVSLFWYQQALGQGPEFLTYFQNEAQLDKSGLPSDRFFAERPEGSVSTLKIQRTQQEDSAVYLCASIFRPGGSSYNEQFFGPGTRLTVL.